This T cell receptor (beta chain) was sequenced for a study of blood T cell repertoires in COVID-19. V trimming: 0 bases; J trimming: 5 bases; junction bases outside the gene matches: 5. Germline CDR1 reads MNHGY; CDR2 reads SVAAGI. The CDR3 is made up of 16 amino acids. Allocation to cohorts depended on clinical history reported by the participants. The assay was immunoSEQ multiplex PCR, and TCRdb's table has in-frame clones only and misses some. The profile shows a few hundred thousand clones, roughly 91% of them singletons. The sequence came from a woman aged 55-69 years in a cohort exposed to, infected with or recovered from COVID-19 (not recorded which). Material: PBMCs or T cells enriched from blood (not recorded which). The V gene is TRBV6-9, the J gene TRBJ2-1; 9 bases are a match to TRBD2. This CDR3 is CASSYSRTSENNEQFF. The CDR3 nucleotides read TGTGCCAGCAGTTATTCAAGGACTAGCGAGAACAATGAGCAGTTCTTC.